The 24 T cell receptor beta chains in this list originate from one sample, sequenced in a study of T-cell memory formation after mild COVID-19. TCRdb called the 5' RACE reads again in MiXCR, with one record for every CDR3 protein. The repertoire includes 30,000 to 45,000 distinct CDR3 sequences, about an eighth of them detected once, and under 30% sits in the top ten. Sequenced input: PBMCs or a T cell subset sorted from them (not recorded which). The receptor source for this set is a young man who had mild COVID-19 (a few samples of this study predate the infection). Cell type and time point are not known.

This clonotype has ten or more counts. The rearrangement uses TRBV2 and TRBJ2-2; 10 bases map to TRBD2. The trim removed 4 bases at V and 6 bases at J, leaving 11 bases unmatched. The CDR3 sequence is 17 residues long. The germline CDR1 and CDR2 sequences are SNHLY and FYNNEI. CDR3 sequence (DNA): TGTGCCAGCAGTGGAGGCAGCGGGGGGGCTTACTCCGGGGAGCTGTTTTTT. Amino acids: CASSGGSGGAYSGELFF.

There are many counts of this clonotype. The J gene is TRBJ1-2, the V gene TRBV25-1; TRBD1 might be the D (5 bases). CDR1 and CDR2 from the germline V gene are MGHDK and SYGVNS. This CDR3 has 14 residues. V was trimmed by 3 bases and J by 8 bases, leaving 16 bases between them. CDR3 sequence: CASSDPGRGDGYTF. The CDR3 region has the DNA TGTGCCAGCAGTGACCCCGGACGGGGGGACGGCTACACCTTC.

This clonotype was seen more than once but under ten times. The rearrangement uses TRBV5-6 and TRBJ1-5; D ambiguous. With 2 bases removed from V and 5 bases from J, the gap between germline ends came to 5 bases. Per germline, CDR1 SGHDT and CDR2 YYEEEE. CDR3 size: 12 residues. CDR3 DNA sequence: TGTGCCAGCAGCTTCGGATATCAGCCCCAGCATTTT. It translates to CASSFGYQPQHF. Full variable domain (missing parts from reference TRBV5-6 and TRBJ1-5): DAGVTQSPTHLIKTRGQQVTLRCSPKSGHDTVSWYQQALGQGPQFIFQYYEEEERQRGNFPDRFSGHQFPNYSSELNVNALLLGDSALYLCASSFGYQPQHFGDGTRLSIL.

This clonotype was counted ten times or more. The rearrangement uses TRBV7-2 and TRBJ1-5, with a weak D call TRBD1 (5 bases). With 1 base removed from V and 9 bases from J, the gap between germline ends came to 7 bases. The CDR3 sequence is 12 residues long. CDR1 SGHTA and CDR2 FQGNSA come from the germline V gene. Written as DNA, the CDR3 is TGTGCCAGCAGCTTAGGGGGGAGGCCCCAGCATTTT. Translating gives CASSLGGRPQHF. The full variable domain, completed using reference TRBV7-2 and TRBJ1-5, is GAGVSQSPSNKVTEKGKDVELRCDPISGHTALYWYRQSLGQGLEFLIYFQGNSAPDKSGLPSDRFSAERTGGSVSTLTIQRTQQEDSAVYLCASSLGGRPQHFGDGTRLSIL.

In its sample, this clonotype was seen many times. DNA of the CDR3: TGCGCCAGCAGCCAAGGAGGAGGGCAGCTACTCACCGGGGAGCTGTTTTTT. Protein: CASSQGGGQLLTGELFF. This chain joins TRBV4-1 and TRBJ2-2; D might be TRBD2 (6 bases). This CDR3 has 17 amino acids. V gave up 1 base and J gave up 4 bases, with 16 bases separating them. Germline-derived CDR1 and CDR2 are MGHRA and YSYEKL.

The table lists this clonotype with many counts. The V call is TRBV6-4, the J call TRBJ2-2; perhaps TRBD2 as D (7 bases). V lost 1 base and J lost 0, with 9 bases in between. CDR3 length: 16 amino acids. Germline CDR1 MRHNA, CDR2 SNTAGT. The CDR3 spells CASSDWGGANTGELFF. The CDR3 nucleotides are TGTGCCAGCAGTGACTGGGGGGGCGCGAACACCGGGGAGCTGTTTTTT.

This clonotype has at least ten counts. The chain links TRBV4-1 to TRBJ2-7; 11 bases match TRBD1. The CDR3 length is 17 residues. Trimming cost V 0 bases and J 0 bases; bases outside gene matches: 4. Looked up from germline, CDR1 is MGHRA and CDR2 is YSYEKL. CDR3 in DNA: TGCGCCAGCAGCCAAGAAGTGGGGACAGGGGGCTCCTACGAGCAGTACTTC. Translating gives CASSQEVGTGGSYEQYF.

This clonotype was found many times. The CDR3: CASSSTGVGTEAFF. The CDR3 coding sequence is TGTGCCAGCAGCTCGACAGGGGTAGGCACTGAAGCTTTCTTT. The chain combines TRBV7-2 with TRBJ1-1; 8 bases agree with TRBD1. The CDR3 has 14 residues. The J segment lost 4 bases and the V segment lost 4 bases, leaving 5 bases of the junction unmatched. The germline CDR1 and CDR2 sequences are SGHTA and FQGNSA.

This clonotype occurred many times. The chain links TRBV29-1 to TRBJ2-7, with a weak D call TRBD1 (5 bases). The ends were cut back, 7 bases at V and 0 bases at J, with 16 bases in the middle. Germline values: CDR1 SQVTM, CDR2 ANQGSEA. The length of the CDR3 is 14 residues. The CDR3 sequence is CSATGKASSYEQYF. The CDR3 bases are TGCAGCGCCACAGGCAAAGCATCCTCCTACGAGCAGTACTTC.

The chain recombines TRBV29-1 with TRBJ2-1; the D gene is possibly TRBD2 (5 bases). The V gene lost 7 bases and the J gene lost 0 bases, with 10 bases spanning the gap. This CDR3 is 13 amino acids long. Per germline, CDR1 SQVTM and CDR2 ANQGSEA. In DNA, the CDR3 is TGCAGCGGCCGAGGGAGCTCCTACAATGAGCAGTTCTTC. This translates into CSGRGSSYNEQFF.

This chain links TRBV24-1 with TRBJ2-2, with unresolved D. This CDR3 has 14 residues. Trimming stripped 3 bases from V and 0 bases from J, with 4 bases between. The V gene's germline CDR1 is KGHDR and CDR2 SFDVKD. The CDR3 DNA sequence: TGTGCCACCAGTGATGCAGCGAACACCGGGGAGCTGTTTTTT. It encodes CATSDAANTGELFF.

The J gene is TRBJ1-2, the V gene TRBV27; D might be TRBD1 (6 bases). Between the trimmed V and J ends, which lost 10 bases and 0 bases, there was a span of 15 bases. The germline gives CDR1 MNHEY, CDR2 SMNVEV (reference sequence). The CDR3 is 14 amino acids. The CDR3 sequence is CATRGPRANYGYTF. The CDR3 nucleotides read TGTGCCACCAGGGGTCCGAGAGCTAACTATGGCTACACCTTC.

This clonotype was counted at least ten times. The chain has TRBV6-2 or TRBV6-3 and TRBJ2-1; D possibly uses TRBD1 or TRBD2 (5 bases each). The CDR3 length is 13 residues. V was pared by 5 bases and J by 5 bases, with 10 bases between. CDR1 and CDR2 (germline): MNHEY, SVGEGT. In DNA form, the CDR3 reads TGTGCCAGCAGTCCCGGGGCTAACAATGAGCAGTTCTTC. Residues: CASSPGANNEQFF.

This clonotype was found many times. V gene TRBV20-1 combines with J gene TRBJ2-5; D possibly corresponds to TRBD1 (7 bases). Germline CDR1 reads DFQATT; CDR2 reads SNEGSKA (reference sequence). V gave up 4 bases and J gave up 0 bases, with 15 bases separating them. This CDR3 is 15 amino acids long. CDR3 sequence (DNA): TGCAGTGCTAACCCAGGGGGGTCGTACCAAGAGACCCAGTACTTC. Its translation: CSANPGGSYQETQYF.

At least ten counts were recorded for this clonotype. V is TRBV20-1 and J is TRBJ2-3; the D call may be TRBD1 or TRBD2 (6 bases each). The CDR3 contains 13 residues. Germline values: CDR1 DFQATT, CDR2 SNEGSKA (reference sequence). V was clipped by 4 bases and J by 3 bases, with 11 bases between them. The CDR3 DNA reads as TGCAGTGCTAAGGGGGGTCAGACAGATACGCAGTATTTT. It translates to CSAKGGQTDTQYF.

This clonotype was counted ten times or more. The chain combines TRBV5-1 with TRBJ2-6; no reliable D call. Germline V gene sequence: CDR1 SGHRS, CDR2 YFSETQ. The CDR3 consists of 14 residues. Trimming left V 5 bases short and J 0 bases short, with 6 bases between. CDR3 DNA sequence: TGCGCCAGCAGGGTCTTCTCTGGGGCCAACGTCCTGACTTTC. Its protein is CASRVFSGANVLTF.

This clonotype came up many times. The V and J genes are TRBV5-6 and TRBJ1-4, with 9 nucleotides matching TRBD1. The CDR3 extends over 14 amino acids. The V and J ends lost 3 bases and 10 bases, in that order; junction bases with no gene match: 7. Germline V gene sequence: CDR1 SGHDT, CDR2 YYEEEE. The CDR3 loop reads CASSYRGRGGKLFF. The CDR3, as DNA: TGTGCCAGCAGCTACAGGGGGCGCGGTGGAAAACTGTTTTTT.

The chain couples TRBV14 to TRBJ2-5; no firm D call. Germline CDR1 reads SGHDN; CDR2 reads FVKESK. This CDR3 spans 14 amino acids. The V end was cut by 1 base, the J end by 0 bases, with 6 bases between. The CDR3 coding sequence is TGTGCCAGCAGCCAAGGACGGTACCAAGAGACCCAGTACTTC. Its translation: CASSQGRYQETQYF.

This clonotype was detected many times. The chain employs TRBV10-3 and TRBJ1-3; the D gene is possibly TRBD1 (5 bases). In germline, CDR1 is ENHRY, CDR2 SYGVKD. V lost 2 bases and J lost 0, with 14 bases in between. The CDR3 totals 17 residues. Written as DNA, the CDR3 is TGTGCCATCAGTGAGACTCGAGGGGCTTTCTCTGGAAACACCATATATTTT. Translated: CAISETRGAFSGNTIYF.

This clonotype was recorded many times. This chain joins TRBV5-1 and TRBJ2-3; 8 bases are shared with TRBD1. V was clipped by 5 bases and J by 3 bases; unmatched bases: 5. The CDR3 loop spans 14 amino acids. The germline V gene encodes CDR1 SGHRS and CDR2 YFSETQ. CDR3 region: CASSYGQGTDTQYF. The DNA of the CDR3 is TGCGCCAGCAGTTATGGACAGGGTACAGATACGCAGTATTTT. Variable domain in full (rest from reference TRBV5-1 and TRBJ2-3): KAGVTQTPRYLIKTRGQQVTLSCSPISGHRSVSWYQQTPGQGLQFLFEYFSETQRNKGNFPGRFSGRQFSNSRSEMNVSTLELGDSALYLCASSYGQGTDTQYFGPGTRLTVL.

V is TRBV6-5 and J is TRBJ1-1, with D possibly matching TRBD1 (6 bases). Trimming removed 1 base from V and 3 bases from J, with 15 bases in between. This CDR3 has 16 residues. Germline assignment: CDR1 MNHEY and CDR2 SVGAGI. CDR3 in DNA: TGTGCCAGCAGTTACTTCCTCGGGGGGCCCTACACTGAAGCTTTCTTT. This gives the protein CASSYFLGGPYTEAFF.

The chain joins TRBV18 to TRBJ2-1, with TRBD2 matching over 7 bases. With V trimmed by 1 base and J by 9 bases, 9 bases remained unmatched. The CDR3 contains 15 residues. Per the germline V gene, CDR1 is KGHSH and CDR2 is LQKENI. The CDR3 DNA follows: TGTGCCAGCTCACCACGTCGGGCGTTAGCGGGTGAGCAGTTCTTC. Its translation is CASSPRRALAGEQFF. Using reference TRBV18 and TRBJ2-1 for the parts outside the CDR3, the full variable domain is NAGVMQNPRHLVRRRGQEARLRCSPMKGHSHVYWYRQLPEEGLKFMVYLQKENIIDESGMPKERFSAEFPKEGPSILRIQQVVRGDSAAYFCASSPRRALAGEQFFGPGTRLTVL.

This clonotype has a count of ten or more. This sequence joins TRBV6-5 and TRBJ2-3; 8 bases fit TRBD1. The V segment lost 6 bases and the J segment 1 base; nucleotides outside the gene matches: 9. Germline CDR1 reads MNHEY; CDR2 reads SVGAGI. This CDR3 contains 16 residues. The CDR3 bases are TGTGCCAGCAGGGGTGCCGGGACAGGTCGCACAGATACGCAGTATTTT. It yields the protein CASRGAGTGRTDTQYF.

This chain links TRBV6-5 with TRBJ2-5; 11 nucleotides agree with TRBD2. Germline trimming cut 6 bases from V and 9 bases from J; bases unmatched to any gene: 9. The germline V gene encodes CDR1 MNHEY and CDR2 SVGAGI. This CDR3 has 14 residues. The CDR3, as DNA: TGTGCCAGCAGGGGACTAGCGGCTCTGGGGTCCCAGTACTTC. This translates into CASRGLAALGSQYF.